These 7 T cell receptor beta chains were sequenced from one sample in a study of blood T cell repertoires in COVID-19. This table comes from immunoSEQ multiplex PCR, and its TCRdb copy is limited to in-frame clones, with some not included. The sample consists of around 95,000 clones, roughly nine tenths of them appearing once. The sequencing input was peripheral blood. The receptors derive from a young man in a cohort sampled during active COVID-19.

This chain connects TRBV28 to TRBJ2-1; 13 nucleotides align to TRBD2. Germline CDR1 MDHEN, CDR2 SYDVKM. The V and J ends lost 7 bases and 0 bases, in that order; junction bases with no gene match: 6. This CDR3 contains 17 residues. The CDR3 nucleotides read TGTGCCAGCACCTCGGGACTAGCGGGAACCTCCTACAATGAGCAGTTCTTC. It specifies CASTSGLAGTSYNEQFF.

The count of this clone is one. The V call is TRBV18, the J call TRBJ1-4, with D unclear. CDR1 and CDR2 from the germline V gene are KGHSH and LQKENI. The CDR3 consists of 11 residues. V shed 3 bases and J shed 7 bases, with 3 bases lying between them. CDR3 in DNA: TGTGCCAGCTCACCCGGTGAAAAACTGTTTTTT. Translating gives CASSPGEKLFF.

V is TRBV12-3 or TRBV12-4 and J is TRBJ2-1, with D possibly being TRBD2 (5 bases). The CDR3 extends over 13 amino acids. Trimming stripped 5 bases from V and 7 bases from J, with 12 bases between. CDR3 coding DNA: TGTGCCAGCAGTCCCAGCGGTCGGAATGAGCAGTTCTTC. Translated, it gives CASSPSGRNEQFF.

This sequence joins TRBV5-4 and TRBJ2-6; perhaps TRBD2 as D (6 bases). V gave up 4 bases and J gave up 0 bases, with 11 bases separating them. The CDR3 is made up of 16 amino acids. Germline V gene data show CDR1 as SGHNT and CDR2 as YYREEE (reference sequence). CDR3: CASSMGTHSGANVLTF. CDR3 bases: TGTGCCAGCAGCATGGGGACTCACTCTGGGGCCAACGTCCTGACTTTC.

The gene calls are TRBV3-1 (or the pseudogene TRBV3-2) and TRBJ1-1; the D is unclear. The CDR3 is made up of 13 amino acids. V was shortened by 6 bases and J by 3 bases, with 11 bases between the two germline ends. CDR1 is LGHDT, CDR2 YNNKEL, per germline (reference sequence). The CDR3 protein is CASSRRRDTEAFF. The CDR3 region has the DNA TGTGCCAGCAGTAGGAGGAGAGACACTGAAGCTTTCTTT.

V usage is TRBV7-2 and J usage is TRBJ1-1; TRBD1 agrees at 8 bases. Germline V lookup: CDR1 SGHTA, CDR2 FQGNSA. The CDR3 consists of 16 residues. The V gene end was trimmed by 3 bases and the J gene end by 5 bases; junction bases not matched to a gene: 11. Written as DNA, the CDR3 is TGTGCCAGCAGCTTTAGCGGAGGACAGGGAAGGACTGAAGCTTTCTTT. It is translated as CASSFSGGQGRTEAFF. The whole variable domain, filled in from reference TRBV7-2 and TRBJ1-1, reads GAGVSQSPSNKVTEKGKDVELRCDPISGHTALYWYRQSLGQGLEFLIYFQGNSAPDKSGLPSDRFSAERTGGSVSTLTIQRTQQEDSAVYLCASSFSGGQGRTEAFFGQGTRLTVV.

The CDR3 sequence is CASSPGGREQYF. The CDR3 DNA follows: TGTGCCAGCAGTCCGGGGGGCCGGGAGCAGTACTTC. This chain joins TRBV6-6 and TRBJ2-7, with D perhaps matching TRBD2 (7 bases). V lost 5 bases and J 7 bases, leaving 12 bases between the germline ends. Germline V gene sequence: CDR1 MNHNY, CDR2 SVGAGI (reference sequence). The CDR3 consists of 12 residues.